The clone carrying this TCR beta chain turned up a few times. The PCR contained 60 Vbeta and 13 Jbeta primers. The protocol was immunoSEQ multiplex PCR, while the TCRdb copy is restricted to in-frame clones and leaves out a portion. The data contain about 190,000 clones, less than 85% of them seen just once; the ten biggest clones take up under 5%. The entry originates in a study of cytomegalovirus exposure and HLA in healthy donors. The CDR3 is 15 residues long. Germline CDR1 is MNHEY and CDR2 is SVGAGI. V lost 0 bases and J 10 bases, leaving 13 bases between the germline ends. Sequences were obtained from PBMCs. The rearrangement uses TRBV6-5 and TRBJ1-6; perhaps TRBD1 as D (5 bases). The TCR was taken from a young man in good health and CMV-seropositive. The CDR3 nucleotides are TGTGCCAGCAGTTACTCACGGCAGGGAGGATCACCCCTCCACTTT. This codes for CASSYSRQGGSPLHF.